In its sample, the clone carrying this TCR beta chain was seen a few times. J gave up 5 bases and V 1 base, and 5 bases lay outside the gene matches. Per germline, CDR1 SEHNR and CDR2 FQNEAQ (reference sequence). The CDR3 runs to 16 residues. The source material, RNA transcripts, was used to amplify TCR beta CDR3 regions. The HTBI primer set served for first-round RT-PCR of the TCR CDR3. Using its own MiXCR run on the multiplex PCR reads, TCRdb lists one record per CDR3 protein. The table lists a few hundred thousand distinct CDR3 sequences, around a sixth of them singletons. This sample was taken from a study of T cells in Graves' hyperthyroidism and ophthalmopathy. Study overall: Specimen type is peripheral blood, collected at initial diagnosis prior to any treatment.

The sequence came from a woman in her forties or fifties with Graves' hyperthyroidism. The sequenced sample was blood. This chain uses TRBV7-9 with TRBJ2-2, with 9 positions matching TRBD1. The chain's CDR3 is CASSLDGQGWTGELFF. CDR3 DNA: TGTGCCAGCAGCTTAGACGGACAGGGGTGGACCGGGGAGCTGTTTTTT.